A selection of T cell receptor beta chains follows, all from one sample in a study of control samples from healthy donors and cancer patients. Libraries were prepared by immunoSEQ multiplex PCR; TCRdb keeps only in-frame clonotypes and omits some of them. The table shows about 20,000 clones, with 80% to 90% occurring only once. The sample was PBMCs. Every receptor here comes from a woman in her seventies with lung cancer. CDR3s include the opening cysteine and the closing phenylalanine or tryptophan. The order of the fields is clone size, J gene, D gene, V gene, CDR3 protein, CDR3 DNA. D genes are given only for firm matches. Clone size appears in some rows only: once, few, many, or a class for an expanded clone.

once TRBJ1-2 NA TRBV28 CASSFMGVYGYTF TGTGCCAGCAGTTTTATGGGGGTCTATGGCTACACCTTC
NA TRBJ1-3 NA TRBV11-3 CASSSDSASIYF TGTGCCAGCAGCTCGGACTCGGCTTCCATATATTTT
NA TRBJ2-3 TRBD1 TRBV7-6 CASSSPWGQGADTQYF TGTGCCAGCAGCTCCCCGTGGGGACAGGGCGCAGATACGCAGTATTTT
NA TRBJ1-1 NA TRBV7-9 CASTSKPEAFF TGTGCCAGCACCTCAAAACCTGAAGCTTTCTTT
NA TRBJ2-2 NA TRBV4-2 CASSQGRTGELFF TGTGCCAGCAGCCAAGGGAGAACCGGGGAGCTGTTTTTT
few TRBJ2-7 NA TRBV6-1 CASSEAREYYEQYF TGTGCCAGCAGTGAAGCGCGGGAATACTACGAGCAGTACTTC
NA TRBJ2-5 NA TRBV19 CASTQFFGTASQETQYF TGTGCCAGTACCCAATTTTTCGGGACCGCTAGCCAAGAGACCCAGTACTTC
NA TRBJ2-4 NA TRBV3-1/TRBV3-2 CASSHTSRGNTEDIQYF TGTGCCAGCAGCCATACCTCCAGGGGAAACACCGAGGACATTCAGTACTTC
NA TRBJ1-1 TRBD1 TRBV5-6 CASSKTGRNTEAFF TGTGCCAGCAGCAAGACAGGGAGGAACACTGAAGCTTTCTTT
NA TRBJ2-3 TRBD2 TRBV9 CASSAVAGDPTDTQYF TGTGCCAGCAGCGCCGTAGCGGGAGACCCCACAGATACGCAGTATTTT
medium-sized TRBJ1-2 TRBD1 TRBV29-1 CSVDGQGVINYGYTF TGCAGCGTTGACGGGCAGGGGGTTATTAACTATGGCTACACCTTC
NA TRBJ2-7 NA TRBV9 CASSSRSNSYEQYF TGTGCCAGCAGCTCCCGCAGTAACTCCTACGAGCAGTACTTC
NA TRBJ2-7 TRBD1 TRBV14 CASSYIQGASYEQYF TGTGCCAGCAGCTATATACAGGGGGCCTCCTACGAGCAGTACTTC
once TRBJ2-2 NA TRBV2 CASISGARELFF TGTGCCAGCATCTCCGGGGCCCGGGAGCTGTTTTTT
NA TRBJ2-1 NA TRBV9 CASSVGGAYNEQFF TGTGCCAGCAGCGTAGGCGGAGCTTACAATGAGCAGTTCTTC
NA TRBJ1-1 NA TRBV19 CASSGQLNTEAFF TGTGCCAGTAGTGGACAGCTGAACACTGAAGCTTTCTTT
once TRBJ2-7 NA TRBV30 CAWRRPALDEQYF TGTGCCTGGAGGAGGCCCGCACTGGACGAGCAGTACTTC
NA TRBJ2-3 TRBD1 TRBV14 CASSLHSGTGAVTDTQYF TGTGCCAGCAGCCTCCACTCCGGGACAGGGGCAGTCACAGATACGCAGTATTTT
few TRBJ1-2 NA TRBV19 CASSIAYLGQLSYGYTF TGTGCCAGTAGTATAGCCTACCTCGGACAGCTCTCCTATGGCTACACCTTC
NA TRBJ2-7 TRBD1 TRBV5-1 CASSSNSGTASYEQYF TGCGCCAGCAGCTCAAACTCCGGGACAGCTTCCTACGAGCAGTACTTC
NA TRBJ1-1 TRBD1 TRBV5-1 CASSLGGTASNTEAFF TGCGCCAGCAGCTTGGGGGGGACAGCCTCGAACACTGAAGCTTTCTTT
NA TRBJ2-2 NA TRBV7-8 CASSLNGGPDTGELFF TGTGCCAGCAGCCTCAACGGAGGGCCGGACACCGGGGAGCTGTTTTTT
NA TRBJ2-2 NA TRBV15 CATSRDNRRATGELFF TGTGCCACCAGCAGAGATAATCGCAGGGCCACCGGGGAGCTGTTTTTT
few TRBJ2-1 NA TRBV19 CASSLGPLEHNEQFF TGTGCCAGTAGCTTGGGCCCCCTCGAGCACAATGAGCAGTTCTTC
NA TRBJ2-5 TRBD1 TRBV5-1 CASSLNRGETQYF TGCGCCAGCAGCTTGAACAGGGGAGAGACCCAGTACTTC
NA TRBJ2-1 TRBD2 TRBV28 CASSLVREGRYEQFF TGTGCCAGCAGTTTAGTCAGGGAGGGACGGTATGAGCAGTTCTTC
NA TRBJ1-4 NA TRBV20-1 CSAEEEKLFF TGCAGTGCCGAGGAGGAAAAACTGTTTTTT
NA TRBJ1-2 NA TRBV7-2 CASSPQGGRGYTF TGTGCCAGCAGCCCCCAGGGTGGACGTGGCTACACCTTC
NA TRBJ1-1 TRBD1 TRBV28 CASAWGQMNTEAFF TGTGCCAGCGCATGGGGACAGATGAACACTGAAGCTTTCTTT
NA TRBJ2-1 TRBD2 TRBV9 CASSVAGQDGRAKNEQFF TGTGCCAGCAGCGTAGCTGGTCAGGACGGGAGGGCCAAGAATGAGCAGTTCTTC
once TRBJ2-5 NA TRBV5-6 CASSWAGTQETQYF TGTGCCAGCAGCTGGGCGGGTACCCAAGAGACCCAGTACTTC
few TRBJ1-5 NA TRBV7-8 CASSLANYRARQPQHF TGTGCCAGCAGCTTAGCGAATTACAGGGCACGGCAGCCCCAGCATTTT
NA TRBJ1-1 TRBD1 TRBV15 CATSRDTGQGAKEFF TGTGCCACCAGCAGAGATACGGGACAGGGGGCGAAAGAATTCTTT
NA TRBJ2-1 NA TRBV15 CATSRAVNRRNNEQFF TGTGCCACCAGCAGAGCGGTCAACCGCCGAAACAATGAGCAGTTCTTC
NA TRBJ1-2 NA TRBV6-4 CASSDSQDYDYGYTF TGTGCCAGCAGTGACTCTCAGGACTACGACTATGGCTACACCTTC
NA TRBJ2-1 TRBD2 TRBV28 CASSLRRLAGAGDEQFF TGTGCCAGCAGCCTCCGCCGACTAGCGGGAGCGGGGGATGAGCAGTTCTTC
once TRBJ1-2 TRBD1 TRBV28 CASSWPLGTGGSYGYTF TGTGCCAGCAGTTGGCCGCTGGGGACAGGCGGCTCCTATGGCTACACCTTC
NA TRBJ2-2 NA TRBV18 CASSPAYVGELFF TGTGCCAGCTCACCAGCCTACGTGGGGGAGCTGTTTTTT
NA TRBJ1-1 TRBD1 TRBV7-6 CASSLARTGGAKAFF TGTGCCAGCAGCTTAGCGAGGACAGGGGGCGCGAAGGCTTTCTTT
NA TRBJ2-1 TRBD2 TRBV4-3 CASSQEWGGDYNEQFF TGCGCCAGCAGCCAAGAGTGGGGGGGGGACTACAATGAGCAGTTCTTC
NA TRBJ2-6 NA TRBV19 CASRSDKSSGANVLTF TGTGCCAGTAGATCGGACAAGAGCTCTGGGGCCAACGTCCTGACTTTC